This T cell receptor beta chain emerged from a study of identical twins. Study-wide points: Rather than following the same donors, the conclusions depended on cross-sectional statistical analysis. High-abundance cord blood beta clonotypes had fewer insertions; memory repertoires showed none.

This clonotype was detected only a few times. Its cognate antigen is unknown. Unique molecular identifiers were present on the cDNA, which also gained a universal primer site by template switching. TCRdb independently ran MiXCR on the 5' RACE reads; one entry per CDR3 protein. Among about 530,000 distinct CDR3 sequences, 20% to 25% were seen once, and the ten largest hold approximately 0.5%. Healthy Caucasian donors formed the entire cohort. This same sample was also taken into another study, of yellow fever vaccine responses in identical twins.

The sequenced sample was CD4+ T cells sorted from blood. This receptor was identified in a woman between 18 and 30 years old in good health.

The CDR3 region is CASSQLGANTEAFF. In nucleotides, the CDR3 is TGTGCCAGCAGCCAATTGGGGGCGAACACTGAAGCTTTCTTT. The rearrangement links TRBV3-1 to TRBJ1-1; D perhaps matches TRBD1 (6 bases). The germline CDR1 and CDR2 sequences are LGHDT and YNNKEL (reference sequence). This CDR3 has 14 residues. V shed 2 bases and J shed 1 base, with 8 bases lying between them.